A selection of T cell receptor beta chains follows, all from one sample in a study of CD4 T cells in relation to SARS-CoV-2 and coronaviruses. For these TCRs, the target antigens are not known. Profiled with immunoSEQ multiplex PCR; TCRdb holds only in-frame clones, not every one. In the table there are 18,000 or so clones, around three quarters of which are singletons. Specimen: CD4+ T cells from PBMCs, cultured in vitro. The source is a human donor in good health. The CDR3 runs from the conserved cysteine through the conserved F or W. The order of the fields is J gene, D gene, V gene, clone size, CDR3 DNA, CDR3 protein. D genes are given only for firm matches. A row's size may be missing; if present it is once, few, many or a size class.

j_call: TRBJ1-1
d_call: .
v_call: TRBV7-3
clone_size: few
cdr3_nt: TGTGCCAGCAGCTTATCAGCGAACACTGAAGCTTTCTTT
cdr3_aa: CASSLSANTEAFF

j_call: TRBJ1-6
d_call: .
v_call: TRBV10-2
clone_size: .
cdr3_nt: TGCGCCACCCATTTGCGGGGGACGAGGTCACCCCTCCACTTT
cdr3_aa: CATHLRGTRSPLHF

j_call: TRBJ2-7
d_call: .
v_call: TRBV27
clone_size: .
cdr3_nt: TGTGCCAGCAGTTTATCCCGGTCGGTCCTAAGCTCCTACGAGCAGTACTTC
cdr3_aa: CASSLSRSVLSSYEQYF

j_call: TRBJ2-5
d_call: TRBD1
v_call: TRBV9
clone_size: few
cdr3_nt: TGTGCCAGCAGTCCCGGGACAGGGGGCAAGACCCAGTACTTC
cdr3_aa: CASSPGTGGKTQYF

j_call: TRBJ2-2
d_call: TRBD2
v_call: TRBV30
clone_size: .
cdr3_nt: TGTGCCTGGAGTGTCGGGACTAGCGGGATGCCCGGGGAGCTGTTTTTT
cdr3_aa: CAWSVGTSGMPGELFF

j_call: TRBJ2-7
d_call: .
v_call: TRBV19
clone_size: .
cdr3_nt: TGTGCCAGTAGTATAGCGTTCGACAGGAGCTACGAGCAGTACTTC
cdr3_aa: CASSIAFDRSYEQYF

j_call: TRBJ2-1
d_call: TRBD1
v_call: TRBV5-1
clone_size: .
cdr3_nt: TGCGCCAGCACCCCGTTAAGGGACAGGGCCTCCGATGAGCAGTTCTTC
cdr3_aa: CASTPLRDRASDEQFF

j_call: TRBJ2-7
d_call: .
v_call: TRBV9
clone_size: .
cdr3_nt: TGTGCCAGCAGCGTAGTTGGATCGCCGTGGGACGAGCAGTACTTC
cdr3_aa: CASSVVGSPWDEQYF

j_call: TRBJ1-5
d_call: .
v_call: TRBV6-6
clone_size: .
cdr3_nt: TGTGCCAGCACCCCTCAGAACAGCAATCAGCCCCAGCATTTT
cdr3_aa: CASTPQNSNQPQHF

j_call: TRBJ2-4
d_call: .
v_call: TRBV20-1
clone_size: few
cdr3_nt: TGCAGTGCCCCCGACAGTAACCAGTACTTC
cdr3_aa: CSAPDSNQYF

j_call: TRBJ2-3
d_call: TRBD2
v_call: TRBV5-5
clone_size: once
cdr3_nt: TGTGAGCCTGGACTAGTACCAAAAGTAGATACGCAGTATTTT
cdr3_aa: CEPGLVPKVDTQYF

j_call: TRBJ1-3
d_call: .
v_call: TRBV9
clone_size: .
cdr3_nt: TGTGCCAGCAGCTCAGAGGTCGAGGTTTTTGGAAACACCATATATTTT
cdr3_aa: CASSSEVEVFGNTIYF

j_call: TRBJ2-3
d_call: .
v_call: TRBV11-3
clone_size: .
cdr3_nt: TGTGCCAGCAGCCTGGGGGGGGGCTGGGGCACAGATACGCAGTATTTT
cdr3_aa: CASSLGGGWGTDTQYF

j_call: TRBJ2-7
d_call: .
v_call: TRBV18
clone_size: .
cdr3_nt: TGTGCCAGCTCACCTTCTAGCGTTCTCCACGAGCAGTACTTC
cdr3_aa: CASSPSSVLHEQYF

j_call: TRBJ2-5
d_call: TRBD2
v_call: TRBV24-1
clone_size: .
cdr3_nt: TGTGCCACCAACGACGGGAGGGGGGAGACCCAGTACTTC
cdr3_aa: CATNDGRGETQYF

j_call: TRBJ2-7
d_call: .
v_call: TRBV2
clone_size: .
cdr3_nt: TGTGCCAGCAGTTTGCAGGGGTCCTCCTACGAGCAGTACTTC
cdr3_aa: CASSLQGSSYEQYF

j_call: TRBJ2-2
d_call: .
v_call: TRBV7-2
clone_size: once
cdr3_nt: TGTGCCAGCAGCTATTGGGGGGAGATGGCCGGGGAGCTGTTTTTT
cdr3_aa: CASSYWGEMAGELFF

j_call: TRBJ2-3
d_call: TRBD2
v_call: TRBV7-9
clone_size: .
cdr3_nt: TGTGCCAGCAGCGATGGACTAGCGCCGGAATATTTT
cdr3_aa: CASSDGLAPEYF

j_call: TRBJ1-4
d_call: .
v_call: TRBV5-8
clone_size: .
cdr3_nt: TGTGCCAGCAGCAAAGTTATGGGGGTTGAAAAACTGTTTTTT
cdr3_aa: CASSKVMGVEKLFF

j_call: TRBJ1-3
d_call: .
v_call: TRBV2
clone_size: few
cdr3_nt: TGTGCCAGCAGTGAAGAGGAGCAAGTCTCTGGAAACACCATATATTTT
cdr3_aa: CASSEEEQVSGNTIYF

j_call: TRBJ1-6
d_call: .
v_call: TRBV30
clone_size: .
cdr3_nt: TGTGCCTGGACAGGGGATCAGGGATCCCTCCACTTT
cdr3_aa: CAWTGDQGSLHF

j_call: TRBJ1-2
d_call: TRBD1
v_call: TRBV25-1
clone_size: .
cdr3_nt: TGTGCCAGCAGTGACCCCCGACAGGGAACCTATGGCTACACCTTC
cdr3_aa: CASSDPRQGTYGYTF

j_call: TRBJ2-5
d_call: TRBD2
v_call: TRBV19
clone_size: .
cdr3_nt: TGTGCCAGTAGTAGTACGGGACTAGTGACGGAGACCCAGTACTTC
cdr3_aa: CASSSTGLVTETQYF

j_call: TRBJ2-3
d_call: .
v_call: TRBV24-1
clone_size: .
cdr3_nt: TGTGCCACCAGTGATAGGGGAAATACGCAGTATTTT
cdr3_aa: CATSDRGNTQYF

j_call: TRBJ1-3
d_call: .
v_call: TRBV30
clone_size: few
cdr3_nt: TGTGCCTGGAGTAGGTCTGGAAACACCATATATTTT
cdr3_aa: CAWSRSGNTIYF

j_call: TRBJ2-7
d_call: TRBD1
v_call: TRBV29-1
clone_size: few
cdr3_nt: TGCAGCGTTCGACAGGGTGCCAGCTCCTACGAGCAGTACTTC
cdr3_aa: CSVRQGASSYEQYF

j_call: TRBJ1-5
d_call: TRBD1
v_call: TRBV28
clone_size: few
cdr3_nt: TGTGCCAGCAGCCATGGGACAGGGGTCGCCCAGCCCCAGCATTTT
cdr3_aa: CASSHGTGVAQPQHF

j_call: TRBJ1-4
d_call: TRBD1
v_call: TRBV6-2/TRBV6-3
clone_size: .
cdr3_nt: TGTGCCAGCAGTTCCCGACAGGGGAGTGATGAAAAACTGTTTTTT
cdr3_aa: CASSSRQGSDEKLFF

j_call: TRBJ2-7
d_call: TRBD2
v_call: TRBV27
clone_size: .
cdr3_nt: TGTGCCAGCAGTTTAATAGCGGGGGACTCCTACGAGCAGTACTTC
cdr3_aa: CASSLIAGDSYEQYF

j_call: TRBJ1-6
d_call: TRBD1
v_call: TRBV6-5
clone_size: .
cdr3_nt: TGTGCCAGCAGTCGACAGGGGAATTCACCCCTCCACTTT
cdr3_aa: CASSRQGNSPLHF

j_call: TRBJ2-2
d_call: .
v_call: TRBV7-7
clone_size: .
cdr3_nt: TGTGCCAGCAGCTTGGGTGGGACGAACACCGGGGAGCTGTTTTTT
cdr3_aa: CASSLGGTNTGELFF

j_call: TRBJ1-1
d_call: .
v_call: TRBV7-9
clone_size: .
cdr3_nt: TGTGCCAGCAGCTTCCCTAAGCAGGGTGTGAACACTGAAGCTTTCTTT
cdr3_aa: CASSFPKQGVNTEAFF

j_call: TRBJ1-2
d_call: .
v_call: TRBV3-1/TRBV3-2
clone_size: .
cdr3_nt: TGTGCCAGCAGCGGTACTATCGGGTCCTGGGAGGATGGCTACACCTTC
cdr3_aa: CASSGTIGSWEDGYTF

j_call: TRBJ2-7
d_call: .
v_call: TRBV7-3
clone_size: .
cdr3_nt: TGTGCCAGCAGCTTCGGAGCCGATACCCACGAGCAGTACTTC
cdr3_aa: CASSFGADTHEQYF